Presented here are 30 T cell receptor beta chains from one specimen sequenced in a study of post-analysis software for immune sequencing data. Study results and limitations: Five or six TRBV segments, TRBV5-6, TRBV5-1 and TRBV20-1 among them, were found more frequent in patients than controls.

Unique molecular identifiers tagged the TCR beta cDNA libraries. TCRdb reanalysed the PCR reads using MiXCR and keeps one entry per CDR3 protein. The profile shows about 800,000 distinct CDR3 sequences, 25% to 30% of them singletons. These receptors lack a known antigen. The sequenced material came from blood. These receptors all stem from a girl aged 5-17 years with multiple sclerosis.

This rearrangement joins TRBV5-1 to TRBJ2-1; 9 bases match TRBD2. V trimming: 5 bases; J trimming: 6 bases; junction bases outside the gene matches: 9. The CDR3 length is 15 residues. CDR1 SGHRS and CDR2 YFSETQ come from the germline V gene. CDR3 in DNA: TGCGCCAGCAGTCTGAAGGGTAGCGGGAGCAATGAGCAGTTCTTC. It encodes CASSLKGSGSNEQFF. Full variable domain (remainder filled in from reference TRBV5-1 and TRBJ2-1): KAGVTQTPRYLIKTRGQQVTLSCSPISGHRSVSWYQQTPGQGLQFLFEYFSETQRNKGNFPGRFSGRQFSNSRSEMNVSTLELGDSALYLCASSLKGSGSNEQFFGPGTRLTVL.

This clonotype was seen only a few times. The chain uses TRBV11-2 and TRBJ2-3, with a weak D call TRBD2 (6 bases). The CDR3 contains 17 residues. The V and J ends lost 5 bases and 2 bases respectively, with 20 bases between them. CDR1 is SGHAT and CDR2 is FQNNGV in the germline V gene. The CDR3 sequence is CASSPSWDFHYTDTQYF. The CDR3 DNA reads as TGTGCCAGCAGCCCAAGTTGGGACTTTCATTACACAGATACGCAGTATTTT.

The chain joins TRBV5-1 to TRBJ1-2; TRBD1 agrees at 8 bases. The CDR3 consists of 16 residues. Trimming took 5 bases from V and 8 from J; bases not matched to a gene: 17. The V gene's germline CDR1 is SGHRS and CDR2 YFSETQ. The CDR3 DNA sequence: TGCGCCAGCAGTTTCGTGTCTTCTCCAGGGGGCGAGGGCTACACCTTC. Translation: CASSFVSSPGGEGYTF.

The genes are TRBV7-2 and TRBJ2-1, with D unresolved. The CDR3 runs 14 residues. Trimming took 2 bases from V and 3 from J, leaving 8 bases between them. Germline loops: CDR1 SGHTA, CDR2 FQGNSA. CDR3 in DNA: TGTGCCAGCAGCTTATATGGCGGCTACAATGAGCAGTTCTTC. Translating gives CASSLYGGYNEQFF.

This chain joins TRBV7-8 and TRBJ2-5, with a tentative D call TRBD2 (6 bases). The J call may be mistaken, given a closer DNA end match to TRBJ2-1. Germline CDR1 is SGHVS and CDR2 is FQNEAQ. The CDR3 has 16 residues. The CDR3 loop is CASSLRRSGYQETQFF. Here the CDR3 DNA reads TGTGCCAGCAGCTTACGACGGAGCGGGTACCAAGAGACCCAGTTCTTC.

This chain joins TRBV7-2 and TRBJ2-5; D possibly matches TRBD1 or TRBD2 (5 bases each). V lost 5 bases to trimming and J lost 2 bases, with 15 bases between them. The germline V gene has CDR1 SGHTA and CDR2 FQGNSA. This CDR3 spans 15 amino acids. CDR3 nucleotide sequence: TGTGCCAGCAGCCTCCAGGTGGGGGAGCAAGAGACCCAGTACTTC. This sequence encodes CASSLQVGEQETQYF. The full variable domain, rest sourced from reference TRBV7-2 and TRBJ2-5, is GAGVSQSPSNKVTEKGKDVELRCDPISGHTALYWYRQSLGQGLEFLIYFQGNSAPDKSGLPSDRFSAERTGGSVSTLTIQRTQQEDSAVYLCASSLQVGEQETQYFGPGTRLLVL.

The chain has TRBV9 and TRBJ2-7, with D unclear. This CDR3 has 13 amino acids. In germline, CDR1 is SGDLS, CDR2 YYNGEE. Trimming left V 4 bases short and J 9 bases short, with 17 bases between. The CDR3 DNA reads TGTGCCAGCAGCATAGGGCCGGACCAGGTGCAGTACTTC. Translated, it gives CASSIGPDQVQYF.

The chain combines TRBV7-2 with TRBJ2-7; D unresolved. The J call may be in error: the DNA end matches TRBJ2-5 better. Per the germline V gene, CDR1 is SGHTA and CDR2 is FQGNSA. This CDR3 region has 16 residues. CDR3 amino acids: CASSLKPDNRQETQYF. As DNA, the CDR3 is TGTGCCAGCAGCTTAAAGCCAGACAACCGTCAAGAGACCCAGTACTTC.

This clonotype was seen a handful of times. DNA for the CDR3: TGTGCCACCAGCAGAGATCCAGCGGAGGGGGGGTACTTC. It translates to CATSRDPAEGGYF. The chain joins TRBV15 to TRBJ2-5; possibly TRBD1 or TRBD2 for D (6 bases each). The germline V gene has CDR1 LNHNV and CDR2 YYDKDF (reference sequence). The V gene lost 0 bases and the J gene lost 13 bases, with 15 bases spanning the gap. This CDR3 is 13 amino acids long.

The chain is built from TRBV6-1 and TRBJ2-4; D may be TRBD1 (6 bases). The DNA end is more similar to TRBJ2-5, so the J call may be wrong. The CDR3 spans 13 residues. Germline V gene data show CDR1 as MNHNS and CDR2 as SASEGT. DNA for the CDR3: TGTGCCAGCACGGAGCAGGGGTGGGAGACCCAGTACTTC. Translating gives CASTEQGWETQYF.

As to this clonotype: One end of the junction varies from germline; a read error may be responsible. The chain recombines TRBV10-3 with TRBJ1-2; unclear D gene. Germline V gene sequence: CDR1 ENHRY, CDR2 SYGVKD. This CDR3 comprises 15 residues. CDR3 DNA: TGTGCCATCTCGTCTGGAGGAAGAACCAACTATGGCTACATCTTC. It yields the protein CAISSGGRTNYGYIF.

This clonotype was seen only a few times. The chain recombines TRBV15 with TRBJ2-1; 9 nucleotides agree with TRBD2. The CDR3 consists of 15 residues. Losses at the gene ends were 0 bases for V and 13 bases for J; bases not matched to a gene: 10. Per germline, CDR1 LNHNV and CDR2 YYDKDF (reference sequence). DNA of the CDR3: TGTGCCACCAGCAGAGAGCTCGCTAGCGGGATTCCCCAGTTCTTC. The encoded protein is CATSRELASGIPQFF.

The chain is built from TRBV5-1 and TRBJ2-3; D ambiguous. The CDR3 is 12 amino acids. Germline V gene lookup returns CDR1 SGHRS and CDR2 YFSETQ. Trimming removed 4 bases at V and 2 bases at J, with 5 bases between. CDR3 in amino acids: CASSQPTDTQYF. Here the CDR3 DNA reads TGCGCCAGCAGCCAGCCCACAGATACGCAGTATTTT.

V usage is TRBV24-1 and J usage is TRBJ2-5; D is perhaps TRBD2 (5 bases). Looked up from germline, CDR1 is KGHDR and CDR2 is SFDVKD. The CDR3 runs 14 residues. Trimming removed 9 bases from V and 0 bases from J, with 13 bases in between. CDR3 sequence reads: CATATTGYQETQYF. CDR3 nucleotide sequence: TGTGCCACCGCCACAACGGGGTACCAAGAGACCCAGTACTTC.

CDR3: CASSPGQLQETQYF. The CDR3 region has the DNA TGTGCCAGCAGTCCGGGACAGCTCCAAGAGACCCAGTACTTC. The chain uses TRBV12-3 or TRBV12-4 and TRBJ2-5; 7 bases align to TRBD1. Germline trimming cut 5 bases from V and 1 base from J; bases unmatched to any gene: 4. This CDR3 comprises 14 residues.

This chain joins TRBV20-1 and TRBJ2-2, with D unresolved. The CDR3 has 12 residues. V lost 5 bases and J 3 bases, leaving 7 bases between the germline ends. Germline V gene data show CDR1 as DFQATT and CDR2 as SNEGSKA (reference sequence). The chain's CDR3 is CSAVRHTGELFF. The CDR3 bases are TGCAGTGCTGTCCGACACACCGGGGAGCTGTTTTTT.

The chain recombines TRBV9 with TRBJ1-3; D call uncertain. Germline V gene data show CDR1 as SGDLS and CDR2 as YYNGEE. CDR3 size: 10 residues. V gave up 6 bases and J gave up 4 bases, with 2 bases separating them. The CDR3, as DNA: TGTGCCAGCAACGGAAACACCATATATTTT. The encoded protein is CASNGNTIYF.

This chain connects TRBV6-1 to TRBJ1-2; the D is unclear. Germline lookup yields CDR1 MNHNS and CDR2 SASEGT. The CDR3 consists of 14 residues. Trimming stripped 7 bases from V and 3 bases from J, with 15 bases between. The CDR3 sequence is CASITPMGDYGYTF. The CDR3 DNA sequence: TGTGCCAGCATAACCCCAATGGGCGACTATGGCTACACCTTC.

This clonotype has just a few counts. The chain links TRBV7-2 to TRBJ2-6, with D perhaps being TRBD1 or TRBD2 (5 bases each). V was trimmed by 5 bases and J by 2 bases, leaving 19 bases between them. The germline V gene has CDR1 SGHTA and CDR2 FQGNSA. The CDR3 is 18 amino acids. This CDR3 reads CASSINHFGTAGANVLTF. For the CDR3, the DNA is TGTGCCAGCAGCATTAATCATTTCGGGACCGCTGGGGCCAACGTCCTGACTTTC.

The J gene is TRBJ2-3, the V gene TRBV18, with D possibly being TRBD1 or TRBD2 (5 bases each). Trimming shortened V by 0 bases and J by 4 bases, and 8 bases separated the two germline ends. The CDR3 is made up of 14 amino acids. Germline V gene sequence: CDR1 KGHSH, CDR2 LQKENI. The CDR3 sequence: CASSPPRDADTQYF. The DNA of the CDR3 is TGTGCCAGCTCACCACCGAGGGACGCAGATACGCAGTATTTT.

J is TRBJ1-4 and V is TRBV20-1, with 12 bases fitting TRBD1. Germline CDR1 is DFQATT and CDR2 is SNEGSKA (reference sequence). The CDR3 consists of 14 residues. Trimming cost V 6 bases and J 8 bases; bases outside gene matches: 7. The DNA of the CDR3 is TGCAGTGCACGTGGTGGGACAGGGGGCGAAAAACTGTTTTTT. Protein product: CSARGGTGGEKLFF.

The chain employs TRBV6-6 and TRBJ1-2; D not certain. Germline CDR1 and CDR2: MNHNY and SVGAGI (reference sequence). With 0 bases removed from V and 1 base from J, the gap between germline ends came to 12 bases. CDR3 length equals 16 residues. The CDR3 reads CASSYSMADDNYGYTF. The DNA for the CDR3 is TGTGCCAGCAGTTACTCGATGGCAGACGATAACTATGGCTACACCTTC.

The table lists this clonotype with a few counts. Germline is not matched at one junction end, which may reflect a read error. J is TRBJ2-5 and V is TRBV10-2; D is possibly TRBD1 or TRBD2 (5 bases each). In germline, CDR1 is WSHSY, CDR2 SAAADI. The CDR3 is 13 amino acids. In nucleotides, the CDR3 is TGCGCCAGCAGGGAGTGGGGGTCGGAGACCCAGTACTTC. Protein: CASREWGSETQYF.

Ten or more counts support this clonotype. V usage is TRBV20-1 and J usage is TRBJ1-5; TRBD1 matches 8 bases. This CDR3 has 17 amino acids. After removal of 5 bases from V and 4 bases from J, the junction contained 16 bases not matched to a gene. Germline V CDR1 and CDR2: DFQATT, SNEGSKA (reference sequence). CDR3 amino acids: CSAPVLGQGVSNQPQHF. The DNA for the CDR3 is TGCAGTGCTCCGGTTTTAGGACAGGGCGTCAGTAATCAGCCCCAGCATTTT.

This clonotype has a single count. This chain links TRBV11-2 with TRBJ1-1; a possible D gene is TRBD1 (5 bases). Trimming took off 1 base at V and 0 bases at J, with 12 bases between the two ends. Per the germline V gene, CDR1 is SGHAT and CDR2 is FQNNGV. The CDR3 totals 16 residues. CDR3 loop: CASSLVPGGVNTEAFF. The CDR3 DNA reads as TGTGCCAGCAGCTTAGTACCCGGGGGGGTGAACACTGAAGCTTTCTTT.

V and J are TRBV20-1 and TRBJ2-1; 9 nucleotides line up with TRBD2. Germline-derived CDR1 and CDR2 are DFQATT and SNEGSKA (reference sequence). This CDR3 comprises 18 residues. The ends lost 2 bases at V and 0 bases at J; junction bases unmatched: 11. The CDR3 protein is CSARNPSGINPSYNEQFF. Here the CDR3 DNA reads TGCAGTGCTAGAAACCCTAGCGGGATCAATCCCTCCTACAATGAGCAGTTCTTC.

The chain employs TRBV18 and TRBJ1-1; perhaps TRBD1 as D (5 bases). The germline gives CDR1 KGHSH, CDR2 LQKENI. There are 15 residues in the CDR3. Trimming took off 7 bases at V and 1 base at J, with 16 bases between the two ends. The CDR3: CASFGTSGTNTEAFF. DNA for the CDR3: TGTGCCAGCTTCGGGACCTCCGGGACGAACACTGAAGCTTTCTTT.

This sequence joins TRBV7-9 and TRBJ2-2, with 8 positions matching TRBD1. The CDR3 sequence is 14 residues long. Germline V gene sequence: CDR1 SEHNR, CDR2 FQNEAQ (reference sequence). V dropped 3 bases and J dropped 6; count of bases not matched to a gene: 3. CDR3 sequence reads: CASSFRGLPGELFF. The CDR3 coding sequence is TGTGCCAGCAGCTTCAGGGGGCTGCCCGGGGAGCTGTTTTTT.

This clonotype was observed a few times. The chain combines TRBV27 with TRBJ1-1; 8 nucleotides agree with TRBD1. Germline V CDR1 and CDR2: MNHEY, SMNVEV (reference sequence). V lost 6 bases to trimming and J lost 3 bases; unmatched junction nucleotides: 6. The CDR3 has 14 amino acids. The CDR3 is CASSGAGQDTEAFF. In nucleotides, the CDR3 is TGTGCCAGCAGCGGGGCGGGACAGGACACTGAAGCTTTCTTT.

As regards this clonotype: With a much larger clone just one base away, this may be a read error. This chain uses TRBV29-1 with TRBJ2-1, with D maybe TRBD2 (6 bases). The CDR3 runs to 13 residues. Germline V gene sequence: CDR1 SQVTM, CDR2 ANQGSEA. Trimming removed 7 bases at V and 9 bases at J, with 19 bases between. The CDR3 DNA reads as TGCAGCGGCGTGATCCAGGGAGGCAGTGAGCAGTTCTTC. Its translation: CSGVIQGGSEQFF.